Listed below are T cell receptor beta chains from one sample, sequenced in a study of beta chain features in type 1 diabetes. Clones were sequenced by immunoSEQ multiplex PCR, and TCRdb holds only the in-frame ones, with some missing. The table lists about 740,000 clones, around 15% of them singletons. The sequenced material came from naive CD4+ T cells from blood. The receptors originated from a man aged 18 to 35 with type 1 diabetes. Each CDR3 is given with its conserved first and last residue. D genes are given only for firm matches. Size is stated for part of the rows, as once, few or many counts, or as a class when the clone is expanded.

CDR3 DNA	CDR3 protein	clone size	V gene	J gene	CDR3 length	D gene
TGCAGCGTTGCCAGGGCGGCCTACGAGCAGTACTTC	CSVARAAYEQYF	NA	TRBV29-1	TRBJ2-7	12	NA
TGTGCCAGCAGTGCCGGGCAGGGCGGGAATAAGGGCAATCAGCCCCAGCATTTT	CASSAGQGGNKGNQPQHF	NA	TRBV2	TRBJ1-5	18	NA
TGTGCCACCAGCAGAGAAGGGCCTACGGGAGATACGCAGTATTTT	CATSREGPTGDTQYF	NA	TRBV15	TRBJ2-3	15	NA
TGTGCCAGTAGATTTAGGGCCCACTTCGAGACCCAGTACTTC	CASRFRAHFETQYF	NA	TRBV19	TRBJ2-5	14	NA
TGTGCCAGCAGCCCAGCTACTGGGACAGAGGGGGATTACGAGCAGTACTTC	CASSPATGTEGDYEQYF	few	TRBV4-2	TRBJ2-7	17	TRBD1
TGCGCCAGCAGCCAAGTCCCCTCGGGGGAGCAGTACTTC	CASSQVPSGEQYF	NA	TRBV4-1	TRBJ2-7	13	NA
TGTGCCAGCAGGCCATGGACAGGGGACCTGAACACTGAAGCTTTCTTT	CASRPWTGDLNTEAFF	NA	TRBV2	TRBJ1-1	16	TRBD1
TGTGCCAGCAGTGCACAGGGACCGGCGGGCTACACCTTC	CASSAQGPAGYTF	NA	TRBV2	TRBJ1-2	13	NA
TGTGCCTGGAGACCCCAGGGGAATGAAAAACTGTTTTTT	CAWRPQGNEKLFF	NA	TRBV30	TRBJ1-4	13	NA
TGTGCCAGCAACAAAATAGCCCCAGGGGGAACTAACTATGGCTACACCTTC	CASNKIAPGGTNYGYTF	few	TRBV27	TRBJ1-2	17	TRBD1
TGCAGCGTTCGATGGGGGACTTCCTACGAGCAGTACTTC	CSVRWGTSYEQYF	few	TRBV29-1	TRBJ2-7	13	NA
TGTGCCAGCAGTGGCGGAGGTCCGTCTTCACCCCTCCACTTT	CASSGGGPSSPLHF	NA	TRBV6-5	TRBJ1-6	14	NA
TGTGCCAGCAGGGACACCTTGAACACTGAAGCTTTCTTT	CASRDTLNTEAFF	once	TRBV2	TRBJ1-1	13	NA